This TCR beta chain was obtained from a study of Ad26.COV2.S vaccination and SARS-CoV-2 variants. The wider study: The trial was COV1001 and the donor's arm was Ad26.COV2.S. Into the muscle, Ad26.COV2.S was dosed once or twice, 56 days apart.

Data came from immunoSEQ multiplex PCR; TCRdb stores just in-frame clones and leaves some out. The table records about 470,000 clones, 90% of them present only once. The treatment: roughly 20 received Ad26.COV2.S at low or high dose, single or two shots; 5 received placebo; per-sample allocation not given. Specimen acquisition occurred on day 63 following the initial vaccine or placebo injection. Study-wide findings and caveats: Vaccine and placebo groups showed comparable non-spike TCR breadth.

For this clone: Its antigen remains unknown.

This CDR3 spans 17 amino acids. Per the germline V gene, CDR1 is LGHNA and CDR2 is YSLEER. V lost 1 base, J lost 1 base, and 10 bases stayed unmatched. The source was peripheral blood, collected in a trial of Ad26.COV2.S vaccine versus placebo. This receptor was obtained from a person aged 18 to 65 who received the Ad26.COV2.S COVID-19 vaccine or a placebo. The rearrangement links TRBV4-3 to TRBJ2-7, with 7 bases matching TRBD1. This CDR3 is CASSQVSGTEGSYEQYF. CDR3 nucleotides: TGCGCCAGCAGCCAAGTATCCGGGACAGAGGGTTCCTACGAGCAGTACTTC.